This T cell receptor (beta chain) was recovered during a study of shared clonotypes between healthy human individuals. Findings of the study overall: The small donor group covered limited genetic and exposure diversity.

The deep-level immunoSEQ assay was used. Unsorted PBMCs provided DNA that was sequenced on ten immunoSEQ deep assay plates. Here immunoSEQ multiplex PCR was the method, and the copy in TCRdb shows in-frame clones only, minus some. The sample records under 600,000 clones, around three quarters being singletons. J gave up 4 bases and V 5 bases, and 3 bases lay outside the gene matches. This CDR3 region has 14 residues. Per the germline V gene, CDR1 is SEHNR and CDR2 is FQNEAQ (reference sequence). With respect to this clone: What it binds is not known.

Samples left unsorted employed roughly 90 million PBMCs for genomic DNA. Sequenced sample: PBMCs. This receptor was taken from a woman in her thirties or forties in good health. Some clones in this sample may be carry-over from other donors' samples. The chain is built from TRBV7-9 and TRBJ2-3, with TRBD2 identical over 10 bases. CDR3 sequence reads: CASSPGLAADTQYF. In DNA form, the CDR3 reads TGTGCCAGCAGCCCCGGACTAGCGGCAGATACGCAGTATTTT.